The 26 T cell receptor beta chains listed next were all sequenced from one sample in a study of T cell responses to AZD1222 COVID-19 vaccine. Profiling relied on immunoSEQ multiplex PCR, and the TCRdb table lists in-frame clones only, not all of them. This table holds about 130,000 clones, 85% to 95% found once. Source: peripheral blood, taken on day 0 of AZD1222 vaccination. The receptors were sampled from an adult in good health.

The rearrangement joins TRBV5-4 to TRBJ2-5; 7 nucleotides line up with TRBD2. J lost 7 bases, V lost 3 bases, and 6 bases had no gene match. The germline gives CDR1 SGHNT, CDR2 YYREEE (reference sequence). The CDR3 spans 13 residues. The CDR3 coding sequence is TGTGCCAGCAGCTCGACTAGCCCGGGGACCCAGTACTTC. It codes for CASSSTSPGTQYF.

The V and J genes are TRBV3-1 (or the pseudogene TRBV3-2) and TRBJ1-1; D is undetermined. Looked up from germline, CDR1 is LGHDT and CDR2 is YNNKEL (reference sequence). This CDR3 comprises 15 residues. The germline V and J ends were trimmed by 0 bases and 3 bases, with 11 bases remaining between them. Here the CDR3 reads CASSQDARWYTEAFF. The CDR3 region has the DNA TGTGCCAGCAGCCAAGATGCACGGTGGTACACTGAAGCTTTCTTT.

The chain is built from TRBV9 and TRBJ2-2, with a tentative D call TRBD1 (6 bases). CDR1 SGDLS and CDR2 YYNGEE come from the germline V gene. Trimming shortened V by 0 bases and J by 6 bases, and 12 bases separated the two germline ends. This CDR3 is 15 amino acids long. The CDR3 protein is CASSVGTRGSGELFF. Written as DNA, the CDR3 is TGTGCCAGCAGCGTAGGAACCAGGGGTTCCGGGGAGCTGTTTTTT.

This clone was recorded only once. V and J are TRBV6-5 and TRBJ1-1, with 8 bases fitting TRBD1. Germline CDR1 is MNHEY and CDR2 is SVGAGI. Losses at the gene ends were 6 bases for V and 7 bases for J; bases not matched to a gene: 7. This CDR3 region has 13 residues. In nucleotides, the CDR3 is TGTGCCAGCAGGGACAGGGCCTTCGTTGAAGCTTTCTTT. Translated: CASRDRAFVEAFF.

The J gene is TRBJ2-4, the V gene TRBV7-9, with D possibly matching TRBD2 (7 bases). Trimming took 2 bases from V and 9 from J, leaving 14 bases between them. In germline, CDR1 is SEHNR, CDR2 FQNEAQ (reference sequence). The CDR3 spans 14 residues. The CDR3 DNA follows: TGTGCCAGCAGCTTAAGTCCAGGGGAGGGCATTCAGTACTTC. This translates into CASSLSPGEGIQYF.

The rearrangement uses TRBV3-1 (or the pseudogene TRBV3-2) and TRBJ1-1; 12 positions agree with TRBD1. The CDR3 contains 14 residues. Looked up from germline, CDR1 is LGHDT and CDR2 is YNNKEL (reference sequence). Trimming cost V 0 bases and J 11 bases; bases outside gene matches: 4. In nucleotides, the CDR3 is TGTGCCAGCAGCCAAGAGGTGGGACAGGGGGCTGCTTTCTTT. This translates into CASSQEVGQGAAFF.

This chain uses TRBV3-1 (or the pseudogene TRBV3-2) with TRBJ1-6, with D uncertain. There are 17 residues in the CDR3. CDR1 LGHDT and CDR2 YNNKEL come from the germline V gene (reference sequence). Trimming removed 0 bases at V and 4 bases at J, with 13 bases between. CDR3: CASSQDLAVSYNSPLHF. CDR3 nucleotides: TGTGCCAGCAGCCAAGACCTGGCAGTGAGTTATAATTCACCCCTCCACTTT.

The chain carries TRBV6-5 and TRBJ1-6, with 7 bases identical to TRBD1. CDR1 is MNHEY, CDR2 SVGAGI, per germline. The J segment lost 5 bases and the V segment lost 5 bases, leaving 6 bases of the junction unmatched. This CDR3 contains 15 residues. The CDR3 spells CASSQQGFDNSPLHF. In DNA form, the CDR3 reads TGTGCCAGCAGTCAACAGGGGTTCGATAATTCACCCCTCCACTTT.

The J gene is TRBJ1-2, the V gene TRBV6-5; 7 positions match TRBD1. This CDR3 is 16 amino acids long. J was trimmed by 4 bases and V by 1 base; bases with no gene match: 9. Germline loops: CDR1 MNHEY, CDR2 SVGAGI. CDR3 sequence: CASSYFRQGISYGYTF. For the CDR3, the DNA is TGTGCCAGCAGTTACTTTCGACAGGGAATTAGCTATGGCTACACCTTC.

The rearrangement joins TRBV25-1 to TRBJ1-2; D gene ambiguous. This CDR3 region has 13 residues. In germline, CDR1 is MGHDK, CDR2 SYGVNS. Deletions cut 6 bases from V and 3 bases from J, with 11 bases between. CDR3 sequence: CASSYRGDYGYTF. The CDR3 coding sequence is TGTGCCAGCAGCTATCGCGGGGACTATGGCTACACCTTC.

The J gene is TRBJ2-2, the V gene TRBV27; 12 bases are a match to TRBD2. The germline gives CDR1 MNHEY, CDR2 SMNVEV (reference sequence). J was trimmed by 6 bases and V by 3 bases; bases with no gene match: 5. The length of the CDR3 is 16 residues. The chain's CDR3 is CASSFRLAGAPGELFF. CDR3 in DNA: TGTGCCAGCAGTTTTAGACTAGCGGGAGCCCCCGGGGAGCTGTTTTTT.

The chain joins TRBV7-9 to TRBJ1-1, with a weak D call TRBD1 (5 bases). This CDR3 has 15 amino acids. V lost 1 base and J 1 base, leaving 10 bases between the germline ends. Germline-derived CDR1 and CDR2 are SEHNR and FQNEAQ (reference sequence). CDR3 DNA: TGTGCCAGCAGCTTAGGTTGGGGGGAGAACACTGAAGCTTTCTTT. This translates into CASSLGWGENTEAFF.

This rearrangement joins TRBV4-2 to TRBJ1-5, with a tentative D call TRBD1 (5 bases). V shed 0 bases and J shed 1 base, with 10 bases lying between them. Germline V CDR1 and CDR2: LGHNA, YNFKEQ. This CDR3 is built from 16 residues. The CDR3 coding sequence is TGTGCCAGCAGCCAAGATGATCGGGGGAGCAATCAGCCCCAGCATTTT. Its translation: CASSQDDRGSNQPQHF.

The count of this clone is one. This chain connects TRBV27 to TRBJ1-4; D unresolved. Trimming took 5 bases from V and 13 from J, leaving 29 bases between them. This CDR3 has 17 residues. Germline CDR1 reads MNHEY; CDR2 reads SMNVEV (reference sequence). The CDR3 nucleotides read TGTGCCAGCAGTCTCTCCATTCGGGCTTCCTTTCCCCTTGGACTGTTTTTT. Translating it yields CASSLSIRASFPLGLFF.

The V and J genes are TRBV19 and TRBJ1-1; D is possibly TRBD1 (5 bases). This CDR3 contains 15 residues. Trimming removed 0 bases at V and 4 bases at J, with 12 bases between. Germline V CDR1 and CDR2: LNHDA, SQIVND (reference sequence). This CDR3 reads CASSIEGARRTEAFF. The CDR3 DNA reads as TGTGCCAGTAGTATAGAAGGGGCCCGACGCACTGAAGCTTTCTTT.

J is TRBJ1-5 and V is TRBV19; D is unclear. The CDR3 contains 13 residues. Per germline, CDR1 LNHDA and CDR2 SQIVND (reference sequence). The ends were cut back, 9 bases at V and 1 base at J, with 10 bases in the middle. CDR3 region: CAREDRSNQPQHF. The CDR3 region has the DNA TGTGCCAGGGAGGACCGGAGCAATCAGCCCCAGCATTTT.

This sequence joins TRBV7-3 and TRBJ2-1; 12 bases agree with TRBD2. This CDR3 region has 19 residues. Germline CDR1 reads SGHTA; CDR2 reads FQGTGA. J was trimmed by 6 bases and V by 2 bases; bases with no gene match: 14. The CDR3 protein is CASSLWAPTSGGRGNEQFF. In DNA form, the CDR3 reads TGTGCCAGCAGCTTATGGGCCCCGACTAGCGGGGGCCGGGGCAATGAGCAGTTCTTC. The full variable domain, with the rest looked up from reference TRBV7-3 and TRBJ2-1, is GAGVSQTPSNKVTEKGKYVELRCDPISGHTALYWYRQSLGQGPEFLIYFQGTGAADDSGLPNDRFFAVRPEGSVSTLKIQRTERGDSAVYLCASSLWAPTSGGRGNEQFFGPGTRLTVL.

The chain is built from TRBV28 and TRBJ1-2; unclear D gene. Germline V gives CDR1 MDHEN, CDR2 SYDVKM. V lost 5 bases and J lost 1, with 11 bases in between. The CDR3 loop spans 14 amino acids. Written as DNA, the CDR3 is TGTGCCAGCAGTCCCGGGATCCTTAACTATGGCTACACCTTC. It encodes CASSPGILNYGYTF.

This chain connects TRBV6-5 to TRBJ2-1; possibly TRBD2 for D (6 bases). This CDR3 spans 15 amino acids. Germline V lookup: CDR1 MNHEY, CDR2 SVGAGI. The V end lost 1 base, the J end lost 4 bases, and 11 bases lay between the germline ends. CDR3 DNA: TGTGCCAGCAGTTACTTCGATGGGAGGTACAATGAGCAGTTCTTC. Protein: CASSYFDGRYNEQFF.

The chain carries TRBV27 and TRBJ1-2; D remains ambiguous. The CDR3 spans 13 residues. Trimming pared 2 bases from V and 8 bases from J, leaving 12 bases between. In germline, CDR1 is MNHEY, CDR2 SMNVEV (reference sequence). DNA for the CDR3: TGTGCCAGCAGTTTAGTTGTGGGTTTCGGCTACACCTTC. It specifies CASSLVVGFGYTF.

The J gene is TRBJ1-2, the V gene TRBV18, with 8 bases fitting TRBD1. With 6 bases clipped from V and 4 bases from J, the junction kept 7 bases outside the gene matches. The CDR3 sequence is 14 residues long. CDR1 KGHSH and CDR2 LQKENI come from the germline V gene. CDR3 coding DNA: TGTGCCAGCTCTTCCAGGGGGCTCGGCTATGGCTACACCTTC. This gives the protein CASSSRGLGYGYTF.

The CDR3 spells CASRQGLAGAGEQYF. As DNA, the CDR3 is TGTGCCAGCAGACAGGGGCTAGCGGGGGCTGGAGAGCAGTACTTC. The gene calls are TRBV6-5 and TRBJ2-7; 10 bases are a match to TRBD2. J gave up 7 bases and V 6 bases, and 12 bases lay outside the gene matches. CDR3 length: 15 residues. Per germline, CDR1 MNHEY and CDR2 SVGAGI.

The J gene is TRBJ2-3, the V gene TRBV6-5, with D unresolved. CDR1 is MNHEY and CDR2 is SVGAGI in the germline V gene. The CDR3 covers 15 residues. V lost 2 bases and J 4 bases, leaving 13 bases between the germline ends. The CDR3 DNA follows: TGTGCCAGCAGTTACCGGCCGGCCCCCCCAGATACGCAGTATTTT. It codes for CASSYRPAPPDTQYF.

CDR3 nucleotides: TGTGCCAGCAGACAAAAGGGGGGACAGGGACCCTACGAGCAGTACTTC. Its protein is CASRQKGGQGPYEQYF. The chain combines TRBV7-9 with TRBJ2-7, with 9 bases identical to TRBD1. Germline V gives CDR1 SEHNR, CDR2 FQNEAQ (reference sequence). The junction had 11 bases not matched to a gene; V was cut back by 6 bases and J by 2 bases. CDR3 length: 16 residues.

The gene calls are TRBV7-7 and TRBJ2-7; the match to TRBD1 covers 8 bases. Trimming removed 5 bases from V and 4 bases from J; junction bases left unmatched: 4. This CDR3 region has 13 residues. CDR1 is SSHAT and CDR2 is FNYEAQ in the germline V gene (reference sequence). The CDR3 DNA is TGTGCCAGCAGCCAAGACAGGGGATACGAGCAGTACTTC. This gives the protein CASSQDRGYEQYF.

V and J are TRBV5-4 and TRBJ2-5, with TRBD1 identical over 10 bases. The CDR3 totals 14 residues. V was pared by 3 bases and J by 4 bases, with 3 bases of the junction left unmatched. Germline V gene lookup returns CDR1 SGHNT and CDR2 YYREEE (reference sequence). CDR3 DNA: TGTGCCAGCAGCTCGGGACAGGGGAGAGAGACCCAGTACTTC. Translated: CASSSGQGRETQYF.